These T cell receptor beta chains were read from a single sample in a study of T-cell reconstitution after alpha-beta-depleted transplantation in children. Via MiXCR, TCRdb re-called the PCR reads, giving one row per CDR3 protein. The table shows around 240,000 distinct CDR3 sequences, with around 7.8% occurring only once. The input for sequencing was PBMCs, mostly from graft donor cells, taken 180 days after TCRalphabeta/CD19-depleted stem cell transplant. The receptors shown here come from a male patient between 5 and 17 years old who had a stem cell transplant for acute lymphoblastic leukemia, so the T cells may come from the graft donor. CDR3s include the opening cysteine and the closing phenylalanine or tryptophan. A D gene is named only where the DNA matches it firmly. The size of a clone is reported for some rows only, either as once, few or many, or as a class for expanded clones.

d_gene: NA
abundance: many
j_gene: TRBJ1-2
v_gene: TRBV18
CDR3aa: CASSPVGGLNYGYTF
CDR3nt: TGTGCCAGCTCACCAGTAGGGGGGCTGAACTATGGCTACACCTTC

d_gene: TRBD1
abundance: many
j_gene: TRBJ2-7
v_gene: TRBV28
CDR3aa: CASSPQGRGRFEQYF
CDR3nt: TGTGCCAGCAGTCCCCAGGGCAGGGGGCGCTTCGAGCAGTACTTC

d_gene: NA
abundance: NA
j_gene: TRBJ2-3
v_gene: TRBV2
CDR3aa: CASRQPSAPQYF
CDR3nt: TGTGCCAGCCGCCAGCCGTCGGCCCCGCAGTATTTT

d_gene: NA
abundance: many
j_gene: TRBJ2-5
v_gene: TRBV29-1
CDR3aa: CSVDRTKGETHYF
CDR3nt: TGCAGCGTCGATCGGACGAAGGGGGAGACCCATTACTTC

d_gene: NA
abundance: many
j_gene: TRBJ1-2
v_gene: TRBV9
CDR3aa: CASSPSRPDYGYTF
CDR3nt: TGTGCCAGCAGCCCCTCGAGACCAGACTATGGCTACACCTTC

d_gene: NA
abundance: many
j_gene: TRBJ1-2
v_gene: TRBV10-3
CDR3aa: CAISVPGGPNYGYTF
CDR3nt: TGTGCCATCAGTGTTCCGGGAGGCCCTAACTATGGCTACACCTTC

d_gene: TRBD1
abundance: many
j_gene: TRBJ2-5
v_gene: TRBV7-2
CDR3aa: CASSLALTGVVQETQYF
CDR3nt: TGTGCCAGCAGCTTAGCATTGACAGGGGTCGTACAAGAGACCCAGTACTTC

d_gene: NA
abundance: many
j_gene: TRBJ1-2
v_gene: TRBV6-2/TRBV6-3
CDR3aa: CASSYRDGYTF
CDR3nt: TGTGCCAGCAGTTACAGGGATGGCTACACCTTC

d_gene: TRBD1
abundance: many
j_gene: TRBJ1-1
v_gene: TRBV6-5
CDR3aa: CASSYSRGLGTEAFF
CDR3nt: TGTGCCAGCAGTTACTCGAGGGGGCTGGGCACTGAAGCTTTCTTT

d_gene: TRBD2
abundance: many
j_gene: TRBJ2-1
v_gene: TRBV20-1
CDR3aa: CSAPPAGGHNEQFF
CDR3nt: TGCAGTGCCCCTCCAGCGGGAGGGCACAATGAGCAGTTCTTC

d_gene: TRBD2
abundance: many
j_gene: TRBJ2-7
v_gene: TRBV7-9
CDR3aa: CASSSPTSRPYEQYF
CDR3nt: TGTGCCAGCAGCTCCCCGACTAGCCGCCCCTACGAGCAGTACTTC

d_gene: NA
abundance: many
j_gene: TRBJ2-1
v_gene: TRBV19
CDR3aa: CASSAQGYREQFF
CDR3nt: TGTGCCAGTAGTGCACAAGGGTACAGGGAGCAGTTCTTC

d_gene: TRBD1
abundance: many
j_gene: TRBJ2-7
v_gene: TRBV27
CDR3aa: CASTARTGNAEQYF
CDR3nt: TGTGCCAGCACCGCTCGGACAGGGAACGCCGAGCAGTACTTC

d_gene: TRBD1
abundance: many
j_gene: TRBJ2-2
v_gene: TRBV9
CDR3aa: CASSVARTGGFTGELFF
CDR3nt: TGTGCCAGCAGCGTAGCTCGCACAGGGGGTTTCACCGGGGAGCTGTTTTTT

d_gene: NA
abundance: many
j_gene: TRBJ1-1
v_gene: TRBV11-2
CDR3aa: CASSDTGLNTEAFF
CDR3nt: TGTGCCAGCAGCGATACAGGGTTGAACACTGAAGCTTTCTTT

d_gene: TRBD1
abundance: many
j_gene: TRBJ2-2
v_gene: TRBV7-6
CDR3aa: CASSFPGTGDTGELFF
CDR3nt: TGTGCCAGCAGCTTCCCCGGGACAGGGGACACCGGGGAGCTGTTTTTT

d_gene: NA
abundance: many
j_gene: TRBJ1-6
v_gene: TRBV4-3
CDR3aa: CASSQERGNNSPLHF
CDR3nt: TGCGCCAGCAGCCAAGAAAGGGGAAATAATTCACCCCTCCACTTT

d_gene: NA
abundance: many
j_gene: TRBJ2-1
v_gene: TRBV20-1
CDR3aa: CSARDHARGRSYNEQFF
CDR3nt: TGCAGTGCTAGAGATCACGCGAGGGGAAGATCCTACAATGAGCAGTTCTTC

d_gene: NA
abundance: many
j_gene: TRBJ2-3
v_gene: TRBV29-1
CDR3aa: CSVAIERVYF
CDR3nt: TGCAGCGTTGCAATTGAACGTGTGTATTTT

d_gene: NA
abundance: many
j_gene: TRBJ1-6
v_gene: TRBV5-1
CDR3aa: CASCRQVGSSPLHF
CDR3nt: TGCGCCAGCTGTCGACAGGTGGGGAGTTCACCCCTCCACTTT

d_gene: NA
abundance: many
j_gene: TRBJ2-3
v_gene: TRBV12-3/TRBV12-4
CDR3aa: CASSETDTQYF
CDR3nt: TGTGCCAGCAGTGAGACAGATACGCAGTATTTT

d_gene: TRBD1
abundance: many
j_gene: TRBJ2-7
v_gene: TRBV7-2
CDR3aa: CASSLEWTGDEQYF
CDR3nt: TGTGCCAGCAGCTTAGAATGGACAGGGGACGAGCAGTACTTC

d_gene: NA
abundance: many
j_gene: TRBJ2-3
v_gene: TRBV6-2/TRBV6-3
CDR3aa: CASSPRQTRFTDTQYF
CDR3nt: TGTGCCAGCAGTCCCCGACAGACTCGTTTCACAGATACGCAGTATTTT

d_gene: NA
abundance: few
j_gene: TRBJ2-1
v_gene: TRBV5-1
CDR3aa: CASKEGGNEQFF
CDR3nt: TGCGCCAGCAAGGAAGGGGGCAATGAGCAGTTCTTC

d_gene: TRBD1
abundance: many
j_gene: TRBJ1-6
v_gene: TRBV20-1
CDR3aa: CSAPGTGENSPLHF
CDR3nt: TGCAGTGCCCCCGGGACAGGAGAAAATTCACCCCTCCACTTT

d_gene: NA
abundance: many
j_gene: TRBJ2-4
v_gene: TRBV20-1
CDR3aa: CSVQGGGLAKNIQYF
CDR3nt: TGCAGTGTACAGGGGGGGGGTTTAGCCAAAAACATTCAGTACTTC

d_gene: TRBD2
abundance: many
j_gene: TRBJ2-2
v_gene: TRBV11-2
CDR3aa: CASSRRLAENTGELFF
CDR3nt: TGTGCCAGCAGCCGCCGACTAGCGGAAAACACCGGGGAGCTGTTTTTT

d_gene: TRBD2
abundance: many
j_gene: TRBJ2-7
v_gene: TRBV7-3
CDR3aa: CASSGLERGPSGYEQYF
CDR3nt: TGTGCCAGCAGTGGTCTTGAGCGGGGGCCTAGTGGCTACGAGCAGTACTTC

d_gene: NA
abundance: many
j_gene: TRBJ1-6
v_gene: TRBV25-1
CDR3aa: CASSDLQASNSPLHF
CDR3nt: TGTGCCAGCAGTGATCTACAGGCATCTAATTCACCCCTCCACTTT

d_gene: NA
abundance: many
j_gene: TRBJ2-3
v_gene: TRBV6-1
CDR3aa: CASGVATDTQYF
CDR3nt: TGTGCCAGCGGGGTAGCCACAGATACGCAGTATTTT

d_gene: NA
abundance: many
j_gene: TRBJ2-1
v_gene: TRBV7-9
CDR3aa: CASSPTGAVQFF
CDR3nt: TGTGCCAGCAGCCCGACGGGTGCAGTGCAGTTCTTC

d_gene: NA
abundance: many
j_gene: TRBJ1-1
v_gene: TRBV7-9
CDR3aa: CASSLLGAEAFF
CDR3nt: TGTGCCAGCAGCTTATTGGGCGCTGAAGCTTTCTTT

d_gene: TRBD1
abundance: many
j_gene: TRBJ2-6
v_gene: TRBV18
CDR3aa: CASRQGSGANVLTF
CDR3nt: TGTGCCAGCCGACAGGGCTCTGGGGCCAACGTCCTGACTTTC

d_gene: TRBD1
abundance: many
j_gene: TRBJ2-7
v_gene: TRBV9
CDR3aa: CASSVEPTGGNEQYF
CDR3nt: TGTGCCAGCAGCGTAGAGCCGACAGGGGGCAACGAGCAGTACTTC

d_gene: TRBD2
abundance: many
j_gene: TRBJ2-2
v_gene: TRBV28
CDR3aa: CATGRLAGGRINTGELFF
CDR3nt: TGTGCCACTGGTCGACTAGCGGGAGGGAGGATTAACACCGGGGAGCTGTTTTTT

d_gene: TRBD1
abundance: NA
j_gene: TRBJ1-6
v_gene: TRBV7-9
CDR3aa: CASSSDRGGLNSPLHF
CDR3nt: TGTGCCAGCAGCTCCGACAGGGGAGGACTTAATTCACCCCTCCACTTT

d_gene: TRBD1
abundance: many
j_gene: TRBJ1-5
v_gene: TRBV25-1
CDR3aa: CASKGDSPPQHF
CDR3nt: TGTGCCAGCAAGGGGGACAGTCCACCCCAGCATTTT

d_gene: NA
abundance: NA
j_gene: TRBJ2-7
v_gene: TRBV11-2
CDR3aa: CASSGSYEEYF
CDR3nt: TGTGCCAGCAGCGGATCCTACGAGGAGTACTTC

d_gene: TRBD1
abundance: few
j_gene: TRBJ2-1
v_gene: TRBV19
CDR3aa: CASSHTGGRHNEQFF
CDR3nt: TGTGCCAGTAGTCATACAGGGGGACGCCACAATGAGCAGTTCTTC

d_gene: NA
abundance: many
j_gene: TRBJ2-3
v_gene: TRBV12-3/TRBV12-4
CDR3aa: CASSLKRGDTQYF
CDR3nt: TGTGCCAGCAGTCTAAAAAGGGGAGATACGCAGTATTTT

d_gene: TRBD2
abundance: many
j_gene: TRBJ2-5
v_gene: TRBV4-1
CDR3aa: CASSQGLAGGWETQYF
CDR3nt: TGCGCCAGCAGCCAGGGACTAGCGGGAGGTTGGGAGACCCAGTACTTC

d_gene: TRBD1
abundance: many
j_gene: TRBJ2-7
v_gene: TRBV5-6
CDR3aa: CASSYTGETYEQYF
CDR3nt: TGTGCCAGCAGCTATACAGGGGAAACCTACGAGCAGTACTTC

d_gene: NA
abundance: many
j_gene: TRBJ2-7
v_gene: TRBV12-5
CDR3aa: CASGLGVNDGEQYF
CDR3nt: TGTGCTAGTGGTTTGGGTGTTAACGATGGGGAGCAGTACTTC

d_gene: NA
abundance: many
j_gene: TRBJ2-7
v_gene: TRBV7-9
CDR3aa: CASSLSPQGYEQYF
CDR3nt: TGTGCCAGCAGCTTAAGCCCCCAAGGGTACGAGCAGTACTTC

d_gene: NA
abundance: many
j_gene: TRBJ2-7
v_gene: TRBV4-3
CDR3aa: CASSPGTSSYEQYF
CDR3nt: TGCGCCAGCAGCCCCGGGACCAGCTCCTACGAGCAGTACTTC

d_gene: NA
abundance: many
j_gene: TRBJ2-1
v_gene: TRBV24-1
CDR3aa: CATSDPTRGSSYNEQFF
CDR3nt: TGTGCCACCAGTGATCCCACTAGGGGGAGCTCCTACAATGAGCAGTTCTTC